This T cell receptor (beta chain) appears in the sequencing data of a study of T cells after yellow fever vaccination. Study observations and caveats: A large majority of primary-vaccination clones showed up again after the booster (approximately 96% CD4, around 90% CD8). A small share of clonotypes appeared in both CD4 and CD8 compartments. A weaker but faster secondary response was observed, peaking on day 5 versus 15.

The CDR3 length is 14 residues. The germline V gene encodes CDR1 LGHNA and CDR2 YSLEER. Trimming stripped 0 bases from V and 8 bases from J, with 13 bases between. TCRdb re-called the 5' RACE reads with MiXCR, one entry per CDR3 protein. The sample carries hundreds of thousands of distinct CDR3 sequences, under 20% recorded once. Concerning this clonotype itself: What it binds is not known.

Source: PBMCs, taken before the yellow fever booster vaccination. This TCR was recovered from a man younger than 35 who received the YFV17D yellow fever vaccine. The gene calls are TRBV4-3 and TRBJ1-1; TRBD1 might be the D (6 bases). The CDR3 sequence: CASSQEVQGREAFF. For the CDR3, the DNA is TGCGCCAGCAGCCAAGAAGTACAGGGAAGAGAAGCTTTCTTT.